The 6 T cell receptor beta chains below were found in one sample sequenced in a study of cytomegalovirus exposure and HLA in healthy donors. PCR amplification relied on 60 Vbeta primers (plus 13 Jbeta primers). Generated by immunoSEQ multiplex PCR, the TCRdb table keeps only in-frame clones and is missing some. This sample yields around 150,000 clones, of which approximately 68% are seen a single time; about 4.5% belongs to the top ten. Sample: PBMCs. The origin of the receptors is a man aged 55-75 years in good health and CMV-seronegative.

This clone was counted only a few times. V usage is TRBV7-7 and J usage is TRBJ2-5, with 11 bases matching TRBD1. Trimming took 5 bases from V and 3 from J; bases not matched to a gene: 5. Germline assignment: CDR1 SSHAT and CDR2 FNYEAQ (reference sequence). The CDR3 sequence is 15 residues long. The CDR3 nucleotides are TGTGCCAGCAGCCCTCGGGACAGGGGGAAAGAGACCCAGTACTTC. Its protein is CASSPRDRGKETQYF.

Here the CDR3 DNA reads TGTGCCAGCAGCTTTCTAGGTAGGGACAGGGACGACGAGCAGTACTTC. Its translation: CASSFLGRDRDDEQYF. The chain employs TRBV5-6 and TRBJ2-7; 9 bases agree with TRBD1. V gave up 2 bases and J gave up 5 bases; unmatched junction bases: 11. The V gene's germline CDR1 is SGHDT and CDR2 YYEEEE. The CDR3 length is 16 residues.

The chain carries TRBV15 and TRBJ2-7; 7 bases are shared with TRBD1. There are 13 residues in the CDR3. Germline CDR1 LNHNV, CDR2 YYDKDF (reference sequence). The trim removed 6 bases at V and 3 bases at J, leaving 5 bases unmatched. The chain's CDR3 is CATRSTGNYEQYF. The DNA for the CDR3 is TGTGCCACCAGATCGACAGGGAACTACGAGCAGTACTTC.

The rearrangement joins TRBV18 to TRBJ2-1; the match to TRBD2 covers 8 bases. Trimming removed 1 base from V and 5 bases from J; junction bases left unmatched: 10. The CDR3 sequence is 17 residues long. Germline CDR1 and CDR2: KGHSH and LQKENI. The CDR3 DNA reads TGTGCCAGCTCACCACGGGTTGCGACTAGCGTAGACAATGAGCAGTTCTTC. This encodes CASSPRVATSVDNEQFF.

The chain has TRBV5-4 and TRBJ2-5, with 8 bases lining up with TRBD2. There are 16 residues in the CDR3. V gave up 4 bases and J gave up 2 bases; unmatched junction bases: 10. Germline CDR1 and CDR2: SGHNT and YYREEE (reference sequence). The CDR3 spells CASSPTGGRIQETQYF. The CDR3 DNA sequence: TGTGCCAGCAGCCCCACGGGAGGGAGAATTCAAGAGACCCAGTACTTC.

The chain combines TRBV5-1 with TRBJ2-7; weak D call: TRBD2 (6 bases). The CDR3 length is 14 residues. V shed 0 bases and J shed 6 bases, with 13 bases lying between them. The germline V gene has CDR1 SGHRS and CDR2 YFSETQ. The CDR3 DNA reads TGCGCCAGCAGCTTGGTAGCGGCGGTTGGCGAGCAGTACTTC. This gives the protein CASSLVAAVGEQYF.